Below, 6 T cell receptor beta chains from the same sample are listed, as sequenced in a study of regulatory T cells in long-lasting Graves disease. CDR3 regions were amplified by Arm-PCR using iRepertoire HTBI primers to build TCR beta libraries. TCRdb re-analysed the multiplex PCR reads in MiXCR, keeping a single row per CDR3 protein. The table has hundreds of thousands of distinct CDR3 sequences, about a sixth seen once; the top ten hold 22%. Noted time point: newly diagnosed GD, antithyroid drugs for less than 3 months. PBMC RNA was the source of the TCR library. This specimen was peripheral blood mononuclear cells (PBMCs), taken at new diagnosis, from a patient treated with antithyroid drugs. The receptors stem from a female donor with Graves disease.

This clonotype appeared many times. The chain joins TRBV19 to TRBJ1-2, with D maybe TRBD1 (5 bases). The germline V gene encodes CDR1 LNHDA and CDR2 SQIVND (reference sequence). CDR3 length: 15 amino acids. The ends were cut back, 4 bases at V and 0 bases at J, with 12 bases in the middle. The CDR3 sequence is CASSTATGANYGYTF. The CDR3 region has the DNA TGTGCCAGTAGTACGGCAACAGGAGCTAACTATGGCTACACCTTC.

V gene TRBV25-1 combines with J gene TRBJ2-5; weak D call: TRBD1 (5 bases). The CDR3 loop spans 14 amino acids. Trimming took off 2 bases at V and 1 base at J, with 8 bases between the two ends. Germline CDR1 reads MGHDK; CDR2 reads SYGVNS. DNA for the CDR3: TGTGCCAGCAGTGAACTAGGGGCCCAAGAGACCCAGTACTTC. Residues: CASSELGAQETQYF.

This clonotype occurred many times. The CDR3 sequence is CASSLAGQGVSYEQYF. The CDR3 DNA is TGTGCCAGCAGTTTAGCGGGACAGGGGGTCTCCTACGAGCAGTACTTC. The chain recombines TRBV27 with TRBJ2-7; the match to TRBD1 covers 11 bases. Germline assignment: CDR1 MNHEY and CDR2 SMNVEV (reference sequence). The V segment lost 2 bases and the J segment 0 bases; nucleotides outside the gene matches: 3. The CDR3 spans 16 residues.

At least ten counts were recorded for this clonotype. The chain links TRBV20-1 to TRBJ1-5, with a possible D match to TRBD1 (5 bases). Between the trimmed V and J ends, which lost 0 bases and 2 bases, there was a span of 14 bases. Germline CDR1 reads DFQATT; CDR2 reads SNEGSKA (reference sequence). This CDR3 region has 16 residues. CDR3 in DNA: TGCAGTGCTAGAGATTTGGCAGGGACGGGCAATCAGCCCCAGCATTTT. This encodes CSARDLAGTGNQPQHF.

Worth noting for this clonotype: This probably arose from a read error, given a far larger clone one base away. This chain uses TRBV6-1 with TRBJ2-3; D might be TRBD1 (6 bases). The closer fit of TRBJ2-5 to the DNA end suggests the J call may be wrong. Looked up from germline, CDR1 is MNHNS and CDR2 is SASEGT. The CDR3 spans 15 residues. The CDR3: CASSPPGTLRETQYF. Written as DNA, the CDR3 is TGTGCCAGCTCTCCCCCCGGGACACTTCGAGAGACCCAGTACTTC.

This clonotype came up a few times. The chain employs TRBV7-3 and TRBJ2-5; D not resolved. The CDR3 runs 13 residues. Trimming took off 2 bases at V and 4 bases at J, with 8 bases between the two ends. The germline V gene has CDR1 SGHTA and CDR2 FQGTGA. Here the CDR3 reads CASSLWVGETQYF. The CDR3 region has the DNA TGTGCCAGCAGCTTATGGGTTGGAGAGACCCAGTACTTC.